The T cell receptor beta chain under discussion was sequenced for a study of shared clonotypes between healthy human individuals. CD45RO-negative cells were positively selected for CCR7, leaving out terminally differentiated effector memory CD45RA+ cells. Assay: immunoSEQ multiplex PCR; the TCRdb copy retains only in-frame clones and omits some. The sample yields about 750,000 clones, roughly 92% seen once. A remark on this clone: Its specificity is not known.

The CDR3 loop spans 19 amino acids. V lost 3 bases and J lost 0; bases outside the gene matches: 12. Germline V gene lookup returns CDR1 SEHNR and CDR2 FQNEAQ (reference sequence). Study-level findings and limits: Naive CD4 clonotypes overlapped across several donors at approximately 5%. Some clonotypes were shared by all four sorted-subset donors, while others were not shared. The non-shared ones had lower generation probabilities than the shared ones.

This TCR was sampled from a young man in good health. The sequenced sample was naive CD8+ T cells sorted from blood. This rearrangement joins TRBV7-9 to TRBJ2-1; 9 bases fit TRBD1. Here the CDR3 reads CASSFTGTGPPSSYNEQFF. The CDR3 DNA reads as TGTGCCAGCAGCTTCACCGGGACAGGGCCCCCGAGCTCCTACAATGAGCAGTTCTTC.